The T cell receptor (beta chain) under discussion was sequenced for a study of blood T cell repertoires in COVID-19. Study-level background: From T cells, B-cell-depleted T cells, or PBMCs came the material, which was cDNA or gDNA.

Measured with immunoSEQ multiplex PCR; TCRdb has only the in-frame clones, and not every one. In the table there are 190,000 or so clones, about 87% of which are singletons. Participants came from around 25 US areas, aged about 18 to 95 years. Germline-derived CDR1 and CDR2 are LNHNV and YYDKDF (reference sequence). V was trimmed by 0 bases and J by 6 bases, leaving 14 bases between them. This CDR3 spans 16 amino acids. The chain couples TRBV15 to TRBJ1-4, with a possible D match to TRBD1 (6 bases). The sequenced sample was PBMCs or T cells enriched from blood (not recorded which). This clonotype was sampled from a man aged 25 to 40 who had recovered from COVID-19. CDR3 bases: TGTGCCACCAGCAGAGATCTCGCCAGGGGAGATGAAAAACTGTTTTTT. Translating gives CATSRDLARGDEKLFF.